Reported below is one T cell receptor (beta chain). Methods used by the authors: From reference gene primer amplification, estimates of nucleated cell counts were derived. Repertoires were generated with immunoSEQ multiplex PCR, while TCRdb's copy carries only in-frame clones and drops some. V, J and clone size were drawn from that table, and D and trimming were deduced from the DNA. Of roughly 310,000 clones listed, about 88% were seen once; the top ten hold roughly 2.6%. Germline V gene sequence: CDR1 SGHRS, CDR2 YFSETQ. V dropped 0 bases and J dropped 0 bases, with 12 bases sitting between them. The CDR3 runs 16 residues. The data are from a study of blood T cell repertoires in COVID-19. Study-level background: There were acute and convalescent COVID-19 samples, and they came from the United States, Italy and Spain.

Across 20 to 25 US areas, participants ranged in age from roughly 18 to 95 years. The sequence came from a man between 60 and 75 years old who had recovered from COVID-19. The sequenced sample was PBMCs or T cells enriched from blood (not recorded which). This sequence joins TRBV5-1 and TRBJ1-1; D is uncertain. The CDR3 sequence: CASSLAGAAMNTEAFF. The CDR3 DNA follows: TGCGCCAGCAGCTTGGCGGGTGCAGCTATGAACACTGAAGCTTTCTTT. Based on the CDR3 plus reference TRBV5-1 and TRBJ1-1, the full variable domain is KAGVTQTPRYLIKTRGQQVTLSCSPISGHRSVSWYQQTPGQGLQFLFEYFSETQRNKGNFPGRFSGRQFSNSRSEMNVSTLELGDSALYLCASSLAGAAMNTEAFFGQGTRLTVV.